The 6 T cell receptor beta chains reported below all come from one sample, sequenced in a study of blood T cell repertoires in COVID-19 (dated by TCRdb to the early 2020s). The library was produced with the immunoSEQ multiplex PCR assay. This immuneACCESS table, as held by TCRdb, lists in-frame sequences with V and J called but not all clones. Of the missing ones, under half trace to an unresolved V gene in checked studies; the others have no known cause. The sample table shows a few hundred thousand clones, and 65% to 90% are seen once. The ten top clones hold roughly 1.4% of the sample. Material for sequencing was peripheral blood. All receptors derive from a woman between 40 and 50 years old who had recovered from COVID-19.

V usage is TRBV6-4 and J usage is TRBJ2-3; D is perhaps TRBD2 (6 bases). V lost 0 bases, J lost 2 bases, and 9 bases lay in between. The CDR3 consists of 15 residues. Germline CDR1 MRHNA, CDR2 SNTAGT. This CDR3 reads CASSDSERATDTQYF. Written as DNA, the CDR3 is TGTGCCAGCAGTGACTCAGAGCGGGCCACAGATACGCAGTATTTT.

This clone showed up just once. The chain combines TRBV18 with TRBJ1-2; D ambiguous. This CDR3 comprises 14 residues. V was clipped by 4 bases and J by 2 bases, with 11 bases between them. The germline CDR1 and CDR2 sequences are KGHSH and LQKENI. CDR3 residues: CASSLLRSNYGYTF. The DNA of the CDR3 is TGTGCCAGCTCACTACTACGGAGCAACTATGGCTACACCTTC.

The genes are TRBV12-3 or TRBV12-4 and TRBJ2-5, with TRBD1 as a possible D gene (5 bases). Trimming removed 5 bases at V and 5 bases at J, with 12 bases between. The CDR3 spans 13 residues. The CDR3 spells CASSPNRRETQYF. The CDR3 nucleotides read TGTGCCAGCAGTCCCAACAGGCGGGAGACCCAGTACTTC.

The gene calls are TRBV10-1 and TRBJ2-7; 7 nucleotides agree with TRBD1. Trimming cost V 0 bases and J 7 bases; bases outside gene matches: 6. Germline V gives CDR1 WNHNN, CDR2 SYGVQD (reference sequence). The CDR3 has 14 amino acids. This CDR3 is CASSESAGQDEQYF. For the CDR3, the DNA is TGCGCCAGCAGTGAGTCGGCCGGACAGGATGAGCAGTACTTC.

The chain couples TRBV5-6 to TRBJ1-1, with D tentatively TRBD1 (5 bases). Germline CDR1 SGHDT, CDR2 YYEEEE. The CDR3 is 13 residues long. Trimming pared 0 bases from V and 6 bases from J, leaving 9 bases between. CDR3 residues: CASSLASGAEAFF. The DNA for the CDR3 is TGTGCCAGCAGCTTGGCCTCGGGGGCTGAAGCTTTCTTT.

V usage is TRBV14 and J usage is TRBJ1-6; D unclear. V dropped 1 base and J dropped 8 bases, with 6 bases sitting between them. The germline V gene encodes CDR1 SGHDN and CDR2 FVKESK. There are 13 residues in the CDR3. The CDR3 loop reads CASSQVFDSPLHF. Written as DNA, the CDR3 is TGTGCCAGCAGCCAAGTTTTCGATTCACCCCTCCACTTT.